These 30 T cell receptor beta chains were all obtained from the same sample, sequenced in a study of cytomegalovirus exposure and HLA in healthy donors (TCRdb year 2017). Library method: the immunoSEQ multiplex PCR assay. Drawn from immuneACCESS, this table holds only the in-frame rearrangements with V and J called that TCRdb kept. Clones are partly lost; checked studies trace under half to an unresolved V gene and leave the rest unexplained. This sample holds over 65,000 clones; 85% to 95% were observed only once. The ten top clones hold about 1.9% of the sample. Sequenced input: PBMCs. The receptors were gathered from a woman aged 18-29 years in good health and CMV-seropositive.

This clone was detected only a few times. The V and J genes are TRBV28 and TRBJ2-7; TRBD2 matches at 9 bases. V shed 4 bases and J 5 bases; nucleotides not matched to a gene: 15. Germline V gene sequence: CDR1 MDHEN, CDR2 SYDVKM. This CDR3 is 17 amino acids long. The CDR3 reads CASSSPYLTSGTDEQYF. The CDR3, as DNA: TGTGCCAGCAGTTCCCCGTACCTGACTAGCGGAACAGACGAGCAGTACTTC. Complete variable domain (other parts from reference TRBV28 and TRBJ2-7): DVKVTQSSRYLVKRTGEKVFLECVQDMDHENMFWYRQDPGLGLRLIYFSYDVKMKEKGDIPEGYSVSREKKERFSLILESASTNQTSMYLCASSSPYLTSGTDEQYFGPGTRLTVT.

The rearrangement links TRBV30 to TRBJ2-5; the D gene is possibly TRBD2 (6 bases). The CDR3 has 15 residues. Germline V lookup: CDR1 GTSNPN, CDR2 SVGIG (reference sequence). The V end lost 1 base, the J end lost 2 bases, and 14 bases lay between the germline ends. CDR3 residues: CAWSGSGSVQETQYF. The CDR3 DNA is TGTGCCTGGAGTGGAAGCGGGTCCGTACAAGAGACCCAGTACTTC.

This clone came up once. The chain recombines TRBV7-6 with TRBJ2-1; 11 bases map to TRBD2. The V and J ends lost 5 bases and 3 bases, in that order; junction bases with no gene match: 3. The germline V gene encodes CDR1 SGHVS and CDR2 FNYEAQ. There are 15 residues in the CDR3. The CDR3: CASSATSGGYNEQFF. The CDR3 DNA sequence: TGTGCCAGCAGCGCTACTAGCGGGGGCTACAATGAGCAGTTCTTC.

V and J are TRBV27 and TRBJ2-7; 8 positions match TRBD2. J lost 3 bases, V lost 7 bases, and 8 bases had no gene match. In germline, CDR1 is MNHEY, CDR2 SMNVEV (reference sequence). CDR3 size: 14 residues. The DNA of the CDR3 is TGTGCCAGCACTCCTCTCGCGGGGGGCTACGAGCAGTACTTC. Protein sequence: CASTPLAGGYEQYF.

A word on this clone: The junction and the germline gene differ at one end; a read error may be behind it. The chain uses TRBV6-4 and TRBJ1-2, with 9 positions matching TRBD1. CDR3 size: 16 residues. The germline gives CDR1 MRHNA, CDR2 SNTAGT. The CDR3 is CANKNSGQGFNFGYTF. DNA for the CDR3: TGTGCCAACAAGAACTCGGGACAGGGTTTTAACTTTGGCTACACCTTC.

The chain has TRBV5-6 and TRBJ1-1; D gene uncertain. V lost 4 bases to trimming and J lost 1 base, with 26 bases between them. CDR1 and CDR2 (germline): SGHDT, YYEEEE. The CDR3 length is 19 residues. The CDR3 nucleotides are TGTGCCAGCAGCCTGGTCGGGATTTGGGGAAGGCAGCCGAACACTGAAGCTTTCTTT. As protein: CASSLVGIWGRQPNTEAFF.

This clone was detected only once. The chain is built from TRBV4-1 and TRBJ2-7, with TRBD2 matching 11 bases. The length of the CDR3 is 14 residues. Per the germline V gene, CDR1 is MGHRA and CDR2 is YSYEKL. J lost 3 bases, V lost 3 bases, and 1 base had no gene match. CDR3 bases: TGCGCCAGCAGCCAGACTAGCGGGAACTACGAGCAGTACTTC. Its protein is CASSQTSGNYEQYF.

This clone was seen a single time. The chain has TRBV19 and TRBJ1-4; no firm D call. The CDR3 is 16 amino acids. Germline V CDR1 and CDR2: LNHDA, SQIVND (reference sequence). Trimming shortened V by 6 bases and J by 3 bases, and 17 bases separated the two germline ends. CDR3: CASSDGGKSANEKLFF. The CDR3 region has the DNA TGTGCCAGTAGCGATGGAGGGAAATCGGCTAATGAAAAACTGTTTTTT.

This chain uses TRBV6-5 with TRBJ2-7; D gene ambiguous. V was pared by 4 bases and J by 7 bases, with 14 bases between. The CDR3 length is 13 residues. Germline V gene lookup returns CDR1 MNHEY and CDR2 SVGAGI. As DNA, the CDR3 is TGTGCCAGCAGTTCGAACGAATCCGGGGAGCAGTACTTC. Residues: CASSSNESGEQYF.

The genes are TRBV2 and TRBJ2-2, with D hard to call. The germline V gene encodes CDR1 SNHLY and CDR2 FYNNEI. V lost 7 bases and J lost 3, with 15 bases in between. There are 15 residues in the CDR3. The CDR3 nucleotides are TGTGCCAGCATGGTTCGTCAGGCAGACACCGGGGAGCTGTTTTTT. Protein sequence: CASMVRQADTGELFF.

This rearrangement joins TRBV30 to TRBJ2-1; 8 positions agree with TRBD2. Looked up from germline, CDR1 is GTSNPN and CDR2 is SVGIG (reference sequence). The length of the CDR3 is 11 residues. The ends lost 4 bases at V and 15 bases at J; junction bases unmatched: 8. The CDR3 DNA reads TGTGCCTGGAACCCAGCGGGAGAGGGGTTCTTC. This encodes CAWNPAGEGFF.

This chain uses TRBV4-1 with TRBJ2-7, with TRBD2 identical over 10 bases. V trimming: 3 bases; J trimming: 5 bases; junction bases outside the gene matches: 13. The CDR3 consists of 17 residues. CDR1 and CDR2 (germline): MGHRA, YSYEKL. The CDR3 region has the DNA TGCGCCAGCAGCCAGGATCCAATGGTTAGCGGGAGGAACGAGCAGTACTTC. It codes for CASSQDPMVSGRNEQYF.

The rearrangement joins TRBV5-6 to TRBJ2-7; D may be TRBD1 (7 bases). The CDR3 loop spans 15 amino acids. Trimming pared 4 bases from V and 4 bases from J, leaving 18 bases between. From germline, CDR1 is SGHDT and CDR2 YYEEEE. This CDR3 reads CASSQWDSGFYEQYF. DNA for the CDR3: TGTGCCAGCAGCCAGTGGGACAGCGGGTTTTACGAGCAGTACTTC.

The V gene is TRBV19, the J gene TRBJ1-1; perhaps TRBD1 as D (6 bases). The CDR3 has 11 residues. Trimming removed 11 bases from V and 5 bases from J, with 12 bases in between. Germline V gene sequence: CDR1 LNHDA, CDR2 SQIVND (reference sequence). The DNA of the CDR3 is TGTGCCGCTACAGGGAGAACTGAAGCTTTCTTT. Translation gives CAATGRTEAFF.

This chain uses TRBV4-3 with TRBJ2-1; D gene ambiguous. V was cut by 0 bases and J by 6 bases, with 6 bases left in between. The CDR3 extends over 13 amino acids. Germline CDR1 reads LGHNA; CDR2 reads YSLEER. CDR3 amino acids: CASSQERGNEQFF. In DNA, the CDR3 is TGCGCCAGCAGCCAAGAACGAGGCAATGAGCAGTTCTTC.

The count of this clone is one. The chain has TRBV5-8 and TRBJ2-7, with 9 bases that match TRBD2. The V and J ends lost 7 bases and 4 bases, in that order; junction bases with no gene match: 27. Germline V lookup: CDR1 SGHTS, CDR2 YDEGEE. This CDR3 contains 20 residues. The CDR3 loop is CASRGRGGQLPGLATYEQYF. CDR3 bases: TGTGCCAGCCGTGGAAGGGGAGGACAGCTACCGGGACTAGCTACTTACGAGCAGTACTTC.

V and J are TRBV10-3 and TRBJ2-3; TRBD2 agrees at 9 bases. The CDR3 consists of 15 residues. The germline V gene has CDR1 ENHRY and CDR2 SYGVKD. V lost 4 bases, J lost 4 bases, and 6 bases stayed unmatched. The CDR3 region is CAISGGGGASDTQYF. DNA of the CDR3: TGTGCCATCAGTGGCGGCGGGGGGGCCTCAGATACGCAGTATTTT.

The chain links TRBV18 to TRBJ2-7; 7 bases line up with TRBD2. CDR1 and CDR2 from the germline V gene are KGHSH and LQKENI. V shed 2 bases, J shed 2 bases, and the junction held 3 bases outside the gene matches. This CDR3 comprises 14 residues. The DNA of the CDR3 is TGTGCCAGCTCACCAGGGGGGGGACCCTACGAGCAGTACTTC. It is translated as CASSPGGGPYEQYF.

This chain links TRBV6-6 with TRBJ2-5; D not certain. This CDR3 contains 10 residues. V was trimmed by 4 bases and J by 7 bases, leaving 4 bases between them. Germline V gene lookup returns CDR1 MNHNY and CDR2 SVGAGI (reference sequence). The CDR3 DNA is TGTGCCAGCAGTTTCGGGACCCAGTACTTC. Its protein is CASSFGTQYF.

The chain has TRBV4-2 and TRBJ2-7; possible D gene TRBD1, 5 bases. Germline V gives CDR1 LGHNA, CDR2 YNFKEQ. CDR3 length equals 15 residues. V was clipped by 0 bases and J by 5 bases, with 14 bases between them. Here the CDR3 DNA reads TGTGCCAGCAGCCAAGAGATAAGGGGTCAGAACGAGCAGTACTTC. This sequence encodes CASSQEIRGQNEQYF.

The chain recombines TRBV7-9 with TRBJ2-7; D is unclear. Trimming shortened V by 4 bases and J by 2 bases, and 3 bases separated the two germline ends. The CDR3 sequence is 11 residues long. CDR1 is SEHNR and CDR2 is FQNEAQ in the germline V gene (reference sequence). CDR3 DNA sequence: TGTGCCAGCAGCTCCGCCTACGAGCAGTACTTC. It codes for CASSSAYEQYF.

This chain connects TRBV5-1 to TRBJ2-1, with a tentative D call TRBD2 (5 bases). V lost 5 bases to trimming and J lost 6 bases, with 15 bases between them. The CDR3 is made up of 14 amino acids. Germline V gives CDR1 SGHRS, CDR2 YFSETQ. CDR3 in amino acids: CASSAAGPGNEQFF. The CDR3 DNA follows: TGCGCCAGCAGTGCCGCGGGCCCCGGCAATGAGCAGTTCTTC.

The CDR3 is CASKDRGGDTQYF. The CDR3 DNA sequence: TGTGCCAGCAAGGACAGAGGAGGAGATACGCAGTATTTT. The V call is TRBV28, the J call TRBJ2-3, with D possibly being TRBD1 (6 bases). The germline V and J ends were trimmed by 7 bases and 5 bases, with 13 bases remaining between them. Germline V gene lookup returns CDR1 MDHEN and CDR2 SYDVKM. There are 13 residues in the CDR3.

The chain combines TRBV15 with TRBJ2-1, with 8 bases identical to TRBD2. Per germline, CDR1 LNHNV and CDR2 YYDKDF (reference sequence). The CDR3 is 16 amino acids. Trimming cost V 2 bases and J 8 bases; bases outside gene matches: 11. CDR3 coding DNA: TGTGCCACCAGCAGACCTTATAGCGGGGTGGGCGATGAGCAGTTCTTC. This gives the protein CATSRPYSGVGDEQFF. The full variable domain, rest sourced from reference TRBV15 and TRBJ2-1, is DAMVIQNPRYQVTQFGKPVTLSCSQTLNHNVMYWYQQKSSQAPKLLFHYYDKDFNNEADTPDNFQSRRPNTSFCFLDIRSPGLGDTAMYLCATSRPYSGVGDEQFFGPGTRLTVL.

The chain links TRBV7-9 to TRBJ2-1; the D is unclear. Germline V gives CDR1 SEHNR, CDR2 FQNEAQ (reference sequence). The CDR3 spans 15 residues. Trimming removed 5 bases from V and 2 bases from J, with 13 bases in between. CDR3 region: CASSPPVSAYNEQFF. The CDR3 bases are TGTGCCAGCAGCCCCCCGGTAAGCGCCTACAATGAGCAGTTCTTC. The whole variable domain, filled in from reference TRBV7-9 and TRBJ2-1, reads DTGVSQNPRHKITKRGQNVTFRCDPISEHNRLYWYRQTLGQGPEFLTYFQNEAQLEKSRLLSDRFSAERPKGSFSTLEIQRTEQGDSAMYLCASSPPVSAYNEQFFGPGTRLTVL.

The chain carries TRBV19 and TRBJ1-1; D unresolved. The CDR3 runs to 11 residues. CDR1 and CDR2 from the germline V gene are LNHDA and SQIVND (reference sequence). Deletions cut 3 bases from V and 10 bases from J, with 9 bases between. CDR3 DNA sequence: TGTGCCAGTAGTATGGTGGGCACAGCTTTCTTT. Its protein is CASSMVGTAFF.

V is TRBV19 and J is TRBJ2-7, with D unresolved. CDR1 is LNHDA, CDR2 SQIVND, per germline (reference sequence). V was trimmed by 5 bases and J by 6 bases, leaving 14 bases between them. This CDR3 has 13 residues. For the CDR3, the DNA is TGTGCCAGTAGTGAGGTTGGAATGGGCGAGCAGTACTTC. It codes for CASSEVGMGEQYF.

This clone showed up just once. V and J are TRBV19 and TRBJ1-1, with 9 bases lining up with TRBD1. CDR3 size: 14 residues. Germline V gene lookup returns CDR1 LNHDA and CDR2 SQIVND (reference sequence). The ends lost 5 bases at V and 4 bases at J; junction bases unmatched: 5. The CDR3 reads CASSLGQGGTEAFF. The CDR3, as DNA: TGTGCCAGTAGTCTGGGACAGGGCGGCACTGAAGCTTTCTTT.

CDR3 DNA: TGTGCCAGCAGCATAACAGGGTATGGTCAGCCCCAGCATTTT. It codes for CASSITGYGQPQHF. V is TRBV27 and J is TRBJ1-5, with D perhaps TRBD1 (6 bases). Deletions cut 6 bases from V and 6 bases from J, with 15 bases between. The CDR3 totals 14 residues. Germline lookup yields CDR1 MNHEY and CDR2 SMNVEV (reference sequence).

V gene TRBV2 combines with J gene TRBJ2-2; 9 nucleotides line up with TRBD1. Per germline, CDR1 SNHLY and CDR2 FYNNEI. The CDR3 is 15 amino acids. Unmatched junction bases numbered 8, after V lost 5 bases and J lost 7 bases. In nucleotides, the CDR3 is TGTGCCAGCAGTCAACTACAGGGGGCGGGCGGGGAGCTGTTTTTT. It translates to CASSQLQGAGGELFF.